The 18 T cell receptor beta chains below come from one sample, sequenced in a study of blood T cells in healthy people across ages. It was with a sample-barcoded 5' primer and a J-beta primer mix that a second PCR of roughly 7 to 12 cycles was run. TCRdb redid the calling of the 5' RACE reads with MiXCR, one entry per CDR3 protein. Of about 1.8 million distinct CDR3 sequences listed, just under 50% are singletons. The material sequenced was blood. These receptors all come from a woman between 35 and 50 years old in good health.

This rearrangement joins TRBV2 to TRBJ1-2; D not resolved. Germline V gives CDR1 SNHLY, CDR2 FYNNEI. V was shortened by 3 bases and J by 7 bases, with 18 bases between the two germline ends. This CDR3 contains 15 residues. DNA of the CDR3: TGTGCCAGCAGTGACTCTAGGACGAAAAGTGCTGGCTACACCTTC. Protein product: CASSDSRTKSAGYTF.

This clonotype appeared a few times. V gene TRBV6-6 combines with J gene TRBJ2-7; 9 positions match TRBD1. This CDR3 spans 13 amino acids. V lost 5 bases, J lost 7 bases, and 6 bases stayed unmatched. Looked up from germline, CDR1 is MNHNY and CDR2 is SVGAGI (reference sequence). CDR3 nucleotides: TGTGCCAGCAGTGACAGGGGGAGCTGGGAGCAGTACTTC. It encodes CASSDRGSWEQYF.

This rearrangement joins TRBV7-2 to TRBJ1-4; D ambiguous. The CDR3 runs 15 residues. Germline V lookup: CDR1 SGHTA, CDR2 FQGNSA. The V gene lost 5 bases and the J gene lost 7 bases, with 17 bases spanning the gap. CDR3 nucleotides: TGTGCCAGCAGCCCCCTGCCCGGGAGGAGTGAAAAACTGTTTTTT. This encodes CASSPLPGRSEKLFF.

The chain employs TRBV29-1 and TRBJ1-4, with no clear D. Trimming removed 4 bases at V and 4 bases at J, with 7 bases between. This CDR3 comprises 12 residues. Germline V gives CDR1 SQVTM, CDR2 ANQGSEA. CDR3 nucleotides: TGCAGCGTTGGTGCAGATAATGAAAAACTGTTTTTT. Translated: CSVGADNEKLFF. The full variable domain, completed using reference TRBV29-1 and TRBJ1-4, is SAVISQKPSRDICQRGTSLTIQCQVDSQVTMMFWYRQQPGQSLTLIATANQGSEATYESGFVIDKFPISRPNLTFSTLTVSNMSPEDSSIYLCSVGADNEKLFFGSGTQLSVL.

V gene TRBV7-3 combines with J gene TRBJ2-3; no reliable D call. CDR3 length: 15 amino acids. Trimming removed 5 bases at V and 1 base at J, with 13 bases between. Germline V gene sequence: CDR1 SGHTA, CDR2 FQGTGA. The DNA for the CDR3 is TGTGCCAGCAGCCGAGATCAGGTGGGCACAGATACGCAGTATTTT. Amino acids: CASSRDQVGTDTQYF.

Remarks on this clonotype: At one end, the junction sequence differs from germline, possibly due to a read error. The chain combines TRBV27 with TRBJ2-7, with D possibly called TRBD1 or TRBD2 (5 bases each). CDR3 length: 15 amino acids. Germline V CDR1 and CDR2: MNHEY, SMNVEV (reference sequence). The CDR3 is CAGSSPGRTTYEQYF. The DNA of the CDR3 is TGTGCCGGCAGCTCTCCGGGACGGACAACCTACGAGCAGTACTTC.

The gene calls are TRBV12-3 or TRBV12-4 and TRBJ2-1; 10 bases map to TRBD2. V dropped 6 bases and J dropped 3; count of bases not matched to a gene: 2. The CDR3 runs 14 residues. Here the CDR3 DNA reads TGTGCCAGCAGGATAGCGGGGGGCTACAATGAGCAGTTCTTC. It translates to CASRIAGGYNEQFF.

The CDR3 here is CASRTTTYEQYF. CDR3 nucleotide sequence: TGTGCCAGCAGAACGACAACCTACGAGCAGTACTTC. The genes are TRBV6-2 or TRBV6-3 and TRBJ2-7, with D hard to call. V lost 6 bases to trimming and J lost 2 bases, with 8 bases between them. This CDR3 comprises 12 residues. Germline V gives CDR1 MNHEY, CDR2 SVGEGT.

This chain links TRBV6-1 with TRBJ2-3; D gene unclear. Trimming stripped 8 bases from V and 3 bases from J, with 18 bases between. Per germline, CDR1 MNHNS and CDR2 SASEGT. There are 15 residues in the CDR3. CDR3 DNA: TGTGCCAGCGTAATCTGGCCGTCTCGGACAGATACGCAGTATTTT. Translated, it gives CASVIWPSRTDTQYF.

The chain recombines TRBV4-1 with TRBJ1-2; D call uncertain. The V end lost 1 base, the J end lost 7 bases, and 10 bases lay between the germline ends. The germline V gene has CDR1 MGHRA and CDR2 YSYEKL. This CDR3 is built from 13 residues. Here the CDR3 reads CASSQVEGSGYTF. Here the CDR3 DNA reads TGCGCCAGCAGCCAAGTTGAGGGTAGTGGCTACACCTTC.

The rearrangement joins TRBV7-9 to TRBJ2-1, with 9 nucleotides matching TRBD1. The CDR3 loop spans 16 amino acids. The V segment lost 5 bases and the J segment 13 bases; nucleotides outside the gene matches: 18. The V gene's germline CDR1 is SEHNR and CDR2 FQNEAQ (reference sequence). The CDR3 sequence: CASSANPRDRAKTQFF. DNA of the CDR3: TGTGCCAGCAGCGCAAACCCTAGGGACAGGGCAAAGACCCAGTTCTTC. Supplemented by reference TRBV7-9 and TRBJ2-1, the full variable domain reads DTGVSQNPRHKITKRGQNVTFRCDPISEHNRLYWYRQTLGQGPEFLTYFQNEAQLEKSRLLSDRFSAERPKGSFSTLEIQRTEQGDSAMYLCASSANPRDRAKTQFFGPGTRLTVL.

J is TRBJ2-2 and V is TRBV12-3 or TRBV12-4; a weak D match, TRBD2 (6 bases). CDR3 length: 14 amino acids. V was clipped by 3 bases and J by 5 bases, with 10 bases between them. CDR3 in amino acids: CASSFSLATGELFF. In DNA, the CDR3 is TGTGCCAGCAGTTTTTCTCTAGCGACCGGGGAGCTGTTTTTT.

The rearrangement joins TRBV7-9 to TRBJ2-2; D call uncertain. Germline V gene sequence: CDR1 SEHNR, CDR2 FQNEAQ (reference sequence). The CDR3 contains 14 residues. V was pared by 1 base and J by 7 bases, with 10 bases between. The CDR3 reads CASSLDIGIGELFF. The CDR3 nucleotides are TGTGCCAGCAGCTTAGACATAGGCATCGGGGAGCTGTTTTTT. Variable domain in full (rest from reference TRBV7-9 and TRBJ2-2): DTGVSQNPRHKITKRGQNVTFRCDPISEHNRLYWYRQTLGQGPEFLTYFQNEAQLEKSRLLSDRFSAERPKGSFSTLEIQRTEQGDSAMYLCASSLDIGIGELFFGEGSRLTVL.

The chain recombines TRBV6-5 with TRBJ2-7; 9 bases are a match to TRBD2. The V gene's germline CDR1 is MNHEY and CDR2 SVGAGI. The J segment lost 1 base and the V segment lost 2 bases, leaving 24 bases of the junction unmatched. The CDR3 spans 22 residues. CDR3 in amino acids: CASSYHRGVGSGGPVQSYEQYF. The CDR3 DNA reads as TGTGCCAGCAGTTACCACCGGGGGGTTGGTAGCGGGGGCCCAGTTCAATCCTACGAGCAGTACTTC.

The chain couples TRBV4-2 to TRBJ1-4; a possible D gene is TRBD1 (6 bases). The length of the CDR3 is 18 residues. In germline, CDR1 is LGHNA, CDR2 YNFKEQ. V was pared by 0 bases and J by 4 bases, with 18 bases between. In nucleotides, the CDR3 is TGTGCCAGCAGCCAAGATCCAAAAAGGACAGCCCTTAATGAAAAACTGTTTTTT. This codes for CASSQDPKRTALNEKLFF.

This clonotype showed up just a few times. The V gene is TRBV5-1, the J gene TRBJ2-1; D is undetermined. Trimming cost V 0 bases and J 5 bases, with 9 bases left between them. The CDR3 loop spans 14 amino acids. Germline V lookup: CDR1 SGHRS, CDR2 YFSETQ. CDR3 bases: TGCGCCAGCAGCTTGGGGGAACTCGACAATGAGCAGTTCTTC. This codes for CASSLGELDNEQFF.

The chain has TRBV7-2 and TRBJ2-5; TRBD2 is a possible D gene (7 bases). The DNA end lines up better with TRBJ2-7; the J call may be wrong. The CDR3 loop spans 16 amino acids. Germline CDR1 is SGHTA and CDR2 is FQGNSA. This CDR3 is CASSPGAGALHSEQYF. The CDR3 nucleotides are TGTGCCAGCAGCCCCGGGGCGGGGGCGCTCCACTCCGAGCAGTACTTC.

CDR3 coding DNA: TGTGCCAGCAGCGTGACAGGGCTGGTCGGTGAGCAGTTCTTC. Translated: CASSVTGLVGEQFF. The genes are TRBV9 and TRBJ2-1; the match to TRBD1 covers 7 bases. This CDR3 has 14 residues. Germline-derived CDR1 and CDR2 are SGDLS and YYNGEE. Trimming removed 2 bases from V and 9 bases from J; junction bases left unmatched: 8.